The TCR beta chain under discussion was sequenced for a study of blood T cell repertoires in COVID-19. The overall study: Nucleic acid was either cDNA or gDNA, and it came from T cells, B-cell-depleted T cells, or PBMCs.

In germline, CDR1 is MNHEY, CDR2 SVGAGI. The CDR3 spans 15 residues. V lost 4 bases and J lost 6, with 16 bases in between. The method was immunoSEQ multiplex PCR; TCRdb's version includes in-frame clones alone and lacks a portion of them. The sample contains roughly 100,000 clones, less than 90% of which appear only once. V and J are TRBV6-5 and TRBJ2-1, with D maybe TRBD1 (5 bases). The sequencing sample was made of peripheral blood. The clonotype originates from an elderly man with acute or convalescent COVID-19. The CDR3 protein is CASSFLPGHLNEQFF. For the CDR3, the DNA is TGTGCCAGCAGTTTTCTCCCCGGACATCTCAATGAGCAGTTCTTC.